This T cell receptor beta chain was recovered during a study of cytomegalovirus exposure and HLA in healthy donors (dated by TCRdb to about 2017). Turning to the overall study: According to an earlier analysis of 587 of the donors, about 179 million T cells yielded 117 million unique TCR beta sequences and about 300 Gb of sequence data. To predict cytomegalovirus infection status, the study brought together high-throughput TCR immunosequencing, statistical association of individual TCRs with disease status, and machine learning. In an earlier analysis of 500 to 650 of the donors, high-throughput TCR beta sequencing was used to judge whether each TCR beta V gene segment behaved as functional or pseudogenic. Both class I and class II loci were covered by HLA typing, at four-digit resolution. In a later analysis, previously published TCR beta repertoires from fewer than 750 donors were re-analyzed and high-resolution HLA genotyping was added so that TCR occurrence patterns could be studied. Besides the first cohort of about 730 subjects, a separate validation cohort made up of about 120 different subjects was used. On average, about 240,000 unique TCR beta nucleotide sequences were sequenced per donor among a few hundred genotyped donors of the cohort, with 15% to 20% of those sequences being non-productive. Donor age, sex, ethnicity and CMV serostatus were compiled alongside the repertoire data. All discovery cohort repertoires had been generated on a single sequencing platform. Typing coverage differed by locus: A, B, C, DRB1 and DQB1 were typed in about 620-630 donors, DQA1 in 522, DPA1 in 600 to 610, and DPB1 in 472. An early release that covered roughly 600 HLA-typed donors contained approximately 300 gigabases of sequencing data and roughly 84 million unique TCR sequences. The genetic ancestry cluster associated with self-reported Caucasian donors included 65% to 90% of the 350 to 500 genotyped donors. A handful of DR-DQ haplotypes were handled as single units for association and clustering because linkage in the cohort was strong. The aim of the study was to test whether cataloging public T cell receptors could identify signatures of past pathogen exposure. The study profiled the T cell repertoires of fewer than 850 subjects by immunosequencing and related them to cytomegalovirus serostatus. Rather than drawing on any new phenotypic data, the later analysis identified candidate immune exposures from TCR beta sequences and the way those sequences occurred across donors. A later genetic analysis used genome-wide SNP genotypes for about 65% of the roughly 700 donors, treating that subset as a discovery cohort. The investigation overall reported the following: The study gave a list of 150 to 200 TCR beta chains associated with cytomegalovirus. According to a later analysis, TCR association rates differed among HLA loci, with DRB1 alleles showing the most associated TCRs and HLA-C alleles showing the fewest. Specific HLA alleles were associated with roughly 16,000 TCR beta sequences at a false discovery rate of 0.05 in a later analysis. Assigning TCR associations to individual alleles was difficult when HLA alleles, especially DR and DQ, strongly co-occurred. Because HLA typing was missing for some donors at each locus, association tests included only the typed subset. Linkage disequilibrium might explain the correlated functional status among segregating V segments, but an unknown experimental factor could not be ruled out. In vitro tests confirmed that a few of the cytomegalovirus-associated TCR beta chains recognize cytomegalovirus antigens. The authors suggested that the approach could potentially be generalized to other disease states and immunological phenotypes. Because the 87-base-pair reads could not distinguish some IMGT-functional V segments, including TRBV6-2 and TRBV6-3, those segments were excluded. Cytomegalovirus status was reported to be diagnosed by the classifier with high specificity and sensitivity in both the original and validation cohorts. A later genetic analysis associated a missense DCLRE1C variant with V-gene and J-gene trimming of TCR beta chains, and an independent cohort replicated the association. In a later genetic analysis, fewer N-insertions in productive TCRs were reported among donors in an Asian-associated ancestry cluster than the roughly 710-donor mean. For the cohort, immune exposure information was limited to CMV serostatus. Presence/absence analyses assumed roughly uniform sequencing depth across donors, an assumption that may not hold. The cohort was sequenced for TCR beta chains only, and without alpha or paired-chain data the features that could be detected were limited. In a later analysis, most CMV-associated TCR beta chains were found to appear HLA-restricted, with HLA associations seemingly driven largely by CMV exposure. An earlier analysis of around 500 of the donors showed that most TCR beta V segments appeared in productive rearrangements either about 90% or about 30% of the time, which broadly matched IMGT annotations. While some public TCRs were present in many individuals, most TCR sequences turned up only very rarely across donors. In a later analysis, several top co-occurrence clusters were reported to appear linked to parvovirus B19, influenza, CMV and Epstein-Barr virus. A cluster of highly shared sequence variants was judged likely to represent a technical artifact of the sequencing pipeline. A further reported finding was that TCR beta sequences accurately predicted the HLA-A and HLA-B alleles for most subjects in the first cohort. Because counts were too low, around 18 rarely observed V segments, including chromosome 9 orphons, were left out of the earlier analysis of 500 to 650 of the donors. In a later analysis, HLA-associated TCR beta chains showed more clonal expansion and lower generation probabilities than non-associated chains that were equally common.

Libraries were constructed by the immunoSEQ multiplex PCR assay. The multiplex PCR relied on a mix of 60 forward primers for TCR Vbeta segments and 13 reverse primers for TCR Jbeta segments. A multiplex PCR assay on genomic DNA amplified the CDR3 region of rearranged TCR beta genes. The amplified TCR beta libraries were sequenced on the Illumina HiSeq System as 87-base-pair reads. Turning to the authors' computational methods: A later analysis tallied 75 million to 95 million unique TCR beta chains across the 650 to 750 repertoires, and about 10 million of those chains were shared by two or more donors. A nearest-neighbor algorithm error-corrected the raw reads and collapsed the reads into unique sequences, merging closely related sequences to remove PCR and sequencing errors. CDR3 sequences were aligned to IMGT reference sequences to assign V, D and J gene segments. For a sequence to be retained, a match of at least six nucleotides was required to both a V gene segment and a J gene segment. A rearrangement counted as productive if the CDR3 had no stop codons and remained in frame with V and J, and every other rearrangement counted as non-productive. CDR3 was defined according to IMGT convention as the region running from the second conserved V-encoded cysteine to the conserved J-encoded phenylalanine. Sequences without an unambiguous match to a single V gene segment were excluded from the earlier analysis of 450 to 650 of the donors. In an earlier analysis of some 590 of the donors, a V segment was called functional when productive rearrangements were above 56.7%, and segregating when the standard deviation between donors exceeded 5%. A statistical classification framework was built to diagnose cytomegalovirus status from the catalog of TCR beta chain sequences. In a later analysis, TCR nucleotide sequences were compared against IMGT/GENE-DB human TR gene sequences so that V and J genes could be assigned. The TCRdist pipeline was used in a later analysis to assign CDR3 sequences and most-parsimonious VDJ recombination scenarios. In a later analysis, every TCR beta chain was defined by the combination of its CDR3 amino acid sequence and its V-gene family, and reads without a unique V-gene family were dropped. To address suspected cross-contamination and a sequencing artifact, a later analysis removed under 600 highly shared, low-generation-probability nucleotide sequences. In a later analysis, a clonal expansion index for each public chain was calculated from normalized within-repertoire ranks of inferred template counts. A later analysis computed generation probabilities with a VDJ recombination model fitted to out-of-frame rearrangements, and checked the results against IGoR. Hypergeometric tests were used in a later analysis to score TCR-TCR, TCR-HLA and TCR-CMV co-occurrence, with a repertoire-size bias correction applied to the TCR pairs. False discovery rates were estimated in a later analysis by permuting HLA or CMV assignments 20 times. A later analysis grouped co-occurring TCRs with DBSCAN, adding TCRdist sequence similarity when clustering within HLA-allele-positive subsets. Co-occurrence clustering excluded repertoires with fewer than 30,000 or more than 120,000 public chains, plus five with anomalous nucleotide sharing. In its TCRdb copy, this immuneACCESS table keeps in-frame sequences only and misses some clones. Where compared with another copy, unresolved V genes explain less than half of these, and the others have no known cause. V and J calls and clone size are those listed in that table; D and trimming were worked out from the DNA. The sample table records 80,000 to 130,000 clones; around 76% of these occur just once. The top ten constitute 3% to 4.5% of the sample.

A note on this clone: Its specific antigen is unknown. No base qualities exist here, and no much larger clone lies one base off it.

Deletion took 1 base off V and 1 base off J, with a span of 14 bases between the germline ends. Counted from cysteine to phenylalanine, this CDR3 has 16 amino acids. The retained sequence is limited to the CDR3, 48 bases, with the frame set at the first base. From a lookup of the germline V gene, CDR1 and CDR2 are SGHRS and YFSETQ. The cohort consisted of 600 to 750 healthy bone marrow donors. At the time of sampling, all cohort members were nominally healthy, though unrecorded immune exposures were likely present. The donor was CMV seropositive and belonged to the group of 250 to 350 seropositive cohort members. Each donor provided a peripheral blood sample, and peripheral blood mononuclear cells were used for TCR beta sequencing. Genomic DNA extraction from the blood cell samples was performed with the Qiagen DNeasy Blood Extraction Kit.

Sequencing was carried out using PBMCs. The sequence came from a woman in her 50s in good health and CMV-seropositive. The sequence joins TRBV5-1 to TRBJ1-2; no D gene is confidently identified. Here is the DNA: TGCGCCAGCAGCTTGATAGCGTTCCCTCTTAACTATGGCTACACCTTC. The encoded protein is CASSLIAFPLNYGYTF.